These 20 T cell receptor beta chains came from one sample sequenced in a study of shared clonotypes between healthy human individuals (dated by TCRdb to the early 2020s). CD8 naive samples were CD45RO-negative cells positively selected for CCR7, giving a CD45RA+CCR7+ population that excluded TemRA cells. Receptors were amplified or captured by the immunoSEQ multiplex PCR assay. Imported from immuneACCESS, the table was reduced by TCRdb to in-frame sequences with V and J called. These copies leave out some clones; in studies compared against another copy, an unresolved V gene accounts for under half, and the cause of the remainder is not known. The sample table holds hundreds of thousands of clones, of which approximately 95% were seen once. In total, the top ten clones hold about 0.11% of the sample. Sequenced: naive CD8+ T cells sorted from blood. In light of the paper, this sample's cell subset or site label describes: CD45RA+CCR7+. The receptors come from a woman in her twenties or thirties in good health.

This chain connects TRBV28 to TRBJ2-7, with 8 bases identical to TRBD2. Germline CDR1 reads MDHEN; CDR2 reads SYDVKM. The CDR3 is 16 amino acids. V shed 6 bases, J shed 0 bases, and the junction held 10 bases outside the gene matches. The CDR3 DNA sequence: TGTGCCAGCAGCGCCCCGTCGGGAGGGAACTCCTACGAGCAGTACTTC. It yields the protein CASSAPSGGNSYEQYF.

V and J are TRBV28 and TRBJ2-1, with D uncertain. V was shortened by 3 bases and J by 6 bases, with 6 bases between the two germline ends. The CDR3 consists of 12 residues. CDR1 and CDR2 (germline): MDHEN, SYDVKM. The CDR3 region is CASSLYANEQFF. The CDR3 nucleotides read TGTGCCAGCAGTTTGTACGCCAATGAGCAGTTCTTC.

The V and J genes are TRBV27 and TRBJ2-7, with 7 positions matching TRBD1. CDR3 length: 14 amino acids. V lost 5 bases and J lost 4; bases outside the gene matches: 8. The germline CDR1 and CDR2 sequences are MNHEY and SMNVEV (reference sequence). The CDR3 DNA follows: TGTGCCAGCAGTATCTGGACAGGAACGTACGAGCAGTACTTC. Its protein product is CASSIWTGTYEQYF.

J is TRBJ2-5 and V is TRBV4-1; 7 bases match TRBD1. Trimming at V came to 1 base and at J to 5 bases, leaving 4 bases not matched to a gene. Germline V gene sequence: CDR1 MGHRA, CDR2 YSYEKL. The length of the CDR3 is 14 residues. The CDR3 reads CASSQGDSEETQYF. The DNA for the CDR3 is TGCGCCAGCAGCCAAGGGGACAGCGAGGAGACCCAGTACTTC.

This rearrangement joins TRBV7-8 to TRBJ2-1, with D maybe TRBD2 (6 bases). The V end lost 7 bases, the J end lost 2 bases, and 12 bases lay between the germline ends. Germline V gene data show CDR1 as SGHVS and CDR2 as FQNEAQ. The CDR3 contains 14 residues. CDR3 protein: CASTSGLTYNEQFF. As DNA, the CDR3 is TGTGCCAGCACCTCGGGACTCACCTACAATGAGCAGTTCTTC.

This chain connects TRBV19 to TRBJ2-7; 7 nucleotides agree with TRBD2. This CDR3 spans 14 amino acids. The V gene's germline CDR1 is LNHDA and CDR2 SQIVND (reference sequence). With 6 bases clipped from V and 4 bases from J, the junction kept 9 bases outside the gene matches. CDR3 in DNA: TGTGCCAGTAGAAGGGCTAGCGGACCTTACGAGCAGTACTTC. It specifies CASRRASGPYEQYF.

J is TRBJ1-1 and V is TRBV10-3, with D maybe TRBD1 (6 bases). CDR3 length equals 14 residues. From germline, CDR1 is ENHRY and CDR2 SYGVKD. V shed 6 bases and J shed 0 bases, with 11 bases lying between them. The CDR3 DNA sequence: TGTGCCATCAGGATGGACAGCATGAACACTGAAGCTTTCTTT. This translates into CAIRMDSMNTEAFF.

CDR3 amino acids: CASSSMAQYTEAFF. The CDR3 DNA follows: TGTGCCAGCAGCTCTATGGCCCAGTACACTGAAGCTTTCTTT. The chain has TRBV5-6 and TRBJ1-1, with D unclear. This CDR3 contains 14 residues. CDR1 SGHDT and CDR2 YYEEEE come from the germline V gene. V lost 3 bases, J lost 3 bases, and 12 bases lay in between.

V gene TRBV5-1 combines with J gene TRBJ2-1, with 12 positions matching TRBD2. The J segment lost 9 bases and the V segment lost 3 bases, leaving 10 bases of the junction unmatched. The CDR3 has 16 amino acids. Germline CDR1 SGHRS, CDR2 YFSETQ. This CDR3 is CASSSTLAGGEAEQFF. The CDR3 DNA is TGCGCCAGCAGCTCGACACTAGCGGGAGGTGAGGCTGAGCAGTTCTTC.

This chain uses TRBV7-9 with TRBJ2-5; TRBD1 might be the D (5 bases). CDR3 length: 17 amino acids. Germline-derived CDR1 and CDR2 are SEHNR and FQNEAQ (reference sequence). V lost 3 bases and J lost 3, with 20 bases in between. The CDR3 coding sequence is TGTGCCAGCAGCTTGGGGCTGGCCCCAGAAGGTGAAGAGACCCAGTACTTC. Translated, it gives CASSLGLAPEGEETQYF.

The V and J genes are TRBV15 and TRBJ2-1, with 7 bases identical to TRBD2. Germline V gene sequence: CDR1 LNHNV, CDR2 YYDKDF (reference sequence). Trimming took 0 bases from V and 4 from J; bases not matched to a gene: 9. The CDR3 extends over 17 amino acids. The CDR3 sequence is CATSRDGVTSWYNEQFF. The CDR3 nucleotides read TGTGCCACCAGCAGAGATGGGGTGACTAGCTGGTACAATGAGCAGTTCTTC.

A remark on this clone: The same CDR3 is also encoded by other DNA sequences in this sample. The V gene is TRBV28, the J gene TRBJ2-7; possible D gene TRBD2, 5 bases. V gave up 2 bases and J gave up 6 bases, with 8 bases separating them. The CDR3 extends over 12 amino acids. The germline V gene has CDR1 MDHEN and CDR2 SYDVKM. The CDR3 coding sequence is TGTGCCAGCAGTTTAGGGAGAGGCGAGCAGTACTTC. Translated, it gives CASSLGRGEQYF.

The chain uses TRBV27 and TRBJ2-7; 8 nucleotides line up with TRBD1. Losses at the gene ends were 1 base for V and 2 bases for J; bases not matched to a gene: 7. There are 16 residues in the CDR3. CDR1 is MNHEY, CDR2 SMNVEV, per germline (reference sequence). The DNA for the CDR3 is TGTGCCAGCAGTTTATTAGGCATGACAGGGGCCTACGAGCAGTACTTC. Amino acids: CASSLLGMTGAYEQYF.

This chain joins TRBV5-8 and TRBJ1-5; a weak D match, TRBD1 (6 bases). In germline, CDR1 is SGHTS, CDR2 YDEGEE. Trimming left V 3 bases short and J 0 bases short, with 10 bases between. This CDR3 has 15 amino acids. CDR3 sequence (DNA): TGTGCCAGCAGCTCCGGGACACATAGCAATCAGCCCCAGCATTTT. This gives the protein CASSSGTHSNQPQHF.

The gene calls are TRBV28 and TRBJ2-7; 9 nucleotides match TRBD2. The germline CDR1 and CDR2 sequences are MDHEN and SYDVKM. This CDR3 has 19 residues. V shed 4 bases and J 2 bases; nucleotides not matched to a gene: 18. DNA of the CDR3: TGTGCCAGCAGTTCGAGCAGGGTATCCTCTAGCGGGGTGCCCTACGAGCAGTACTTC. As protein: CASSSSRVSSSGVPYEQYF.

The CDR3 loop reads CASSPERNTEAFF. The CDR3 nucleotides are TGTGCCAGCAGCCCGGAGAGGAACACTGAAGCTTTCTTT. The chain carries TRBV11-2 and TRBJ1-1; D ambiguous. The CDR3 spans 13 residues. V lost 5 bases and J 1 base, leaving 8 bases between the germline ends. Germline V CDR1 and CDR2: SGHAT, FQNNGV.

This chain connects TRBV27 to TRBJ2-7; D unclear. The CDR3 is 12 amino acids. V lost 6 bases and J 0 bases, leaving 6 bases between the germline ends. Germline V CDR1 and CDR2: MNHEY, SMNVEV (reference sequence). The CDR3 protein is CASRGISYEQYF. The CDR3 DNA reads as TGTGCCAGCAGGGGGATCTCCTACGAGCAGTACTTC.

This clone appeared once. The rearrangement uses TRBV7-6 and TRBJ2-1; a possible D gene is TRBD2 (5 bases). Trimming shortened V by 5 bases and J by 0 bases, and 14 bases separated the two germline ends. This CDR3 has 16 amino acids. Germline loops: CDR1 SGHVS, CDR2 FNYEAQ. CDR3: CASSPLAYSSYNEQFF. Written as DNA, the CDR3 is TGTGCCAGCAGCCCCTTAGCGTACTCCTCCTACAATGAGCAGTTCTTC.

V usage is TRBV7-2 and J usage is TRBJ2-2; 9 bases are a match to TRBD1. This CDR3 is 16 amino acids long. Per the germline V gene, CDR1 is SGHTA and CDR2 is FQGNSA. V lost 7 bases and J lost 3; bases outside the gene matches: 9. In DNA form, the CDR3 reads TGTGCCAGCACCCCAAACAGGGGGCAGGACACCGGGGAGCTGTTTTTT. Translation: CASTPNRGQDTGELFF.

This chain joins TRBV9 and TRBJ2-7; the D gene is possibly TRBD2 (5 bases). The length of the CDR3 is 15 residues. The germline V gene has CDR1 SGDLS and CDR2 YYNGEE. The V end lost 0 bases, the J end lost 0 bases, and 10 bases lay between the germline ends. The CDR3 DNA sequence: TGTGCCAGCAGCGTAGTGGTTAGCGACTCCTACGAGCAGTACTTC. The encoded protein is CASSVVVSDSYEQYF.